This TCR beta chain was retrieved from a study of blood T cell repertoires in COVID-19. Original analysis: Estimation of nucleated cell counts relied on the amplification of reference gene primers. The method was immunoSEQ multiplex PCR; TCRdb's version includes in-frame clones alone and lacks a portion of them. V and J calls plus clone size are reproduced from that table; the DNA served to infer D and trimming. The table records 70,000 or so clones, roughly nine tenths of them present only once. CDR1 is SGHDT and CDR2 is YYEEEE in the germline V gene. Trimming at V came to 3 bases and at J to 8 bases, leaving 6 bases not matched to a gene. This CDR3 has 14 amino acids.

The TCR comes from a woman between 55 and 75 years old with acute or convalescent COVID-19. The sample comprised peripheral blood. The chain recombines TRBV5-6 with TRBJ1-4; TRBD1 matches 8 bases. DNA of the CDR3: TGTGCCAGCAGCTCGACAGGGGCGCTAGAAAAACTGTTTTTT. Amino acids: CASSSTGALEKLFF.